Below, 2 T cell receptor beta chains from the same sample are listed, as sequenced in a study of regulatory T cells in long-lasting Graves disease. Arm-PCR of CDR3 regions with iRepertoire HTBI primers generated TCR beta libraries. Using its own MiXCR run on the multiplex PCR reads, TCRdb lists one record per CDR3 protein. Seen here are 400,000 to 550,000 distinct CDR3 sequences, roughly 15% observed once, and the top ten hold around 10%. Time point in this sample: newly diagnosed GD, antithyroid drugs for less than 3 months. The TCR library used RNA extracted from PBMCs. The sample also formed part of further work on T cells in Graves' hyperthyroidism and ophthalmopathy.

Sequencing used peripheral blood mononuclear cells (PBMCs), obtained at new diagnosis, from a patient treated with antithyroid drugs. Receptors were obtained from a woman in her twenties or thirties with Graves disease.

This clonotype has a count of ten or more. The V call is TRBV7-9, the J call TRBJ2-7; no clear D. V was shortened by 6 bases and J by 2 bases, with 14 bases between the two germline ends. The germline V gene has CDR1 SEHNR and CDR2 FQNEAQ (reference sequence). The CDR3 totals 14 residues. CDR3 amino acids: CASRSTVGAYEQYF. Written as DNA, the CDR3 is TGTGCCAGCAGATCTACGGTCGGAGCCTACGAGCAGTACTTC.

This clonotype was seen many times. V is TRBV3-1 and J is TRBJ2-7, with 7 bases that match TRBD1. V was pared by 2 bases and J by 4 bases, with 8 bases of the junction left unmatched. This CDR3 has 15 amino acids. Germline V gene lookup returns CDR1 LGHDT and CDR2 YNNKEL (reference sequence). CDR3 coding DNA: TGTGCCAGCAGCCAACGGGCAGGGGGACAGTACGAGCAGTACTTC. It yields the protein CASSQRAGGQYEQYF.